These 17 T cell receptor beta chains were all obtained from the same sample, sequenced in a study of control samples from healthy donors and cancer patients. Only in-frame clones appear in the TCRdb table, and some are missing; sequencing was by immunoSEQ multiplex PCR. The data contain tens of thousands of clones, roughly 91% of them singletons. Sequencing was done on a sample of blood. Source of these receptors: a man aged 50 to 60 in good health.

The chain employs TRBV12-5 and TRBJ1-3, with no clear D. Germline CDR1 and CDR2: LGHNT and FRNRAP. The ends were cut back, 5 bases at V and 7 bases at J, with 12 bases in the middle. This CDR3 is built from 13 residues. CDR3 nucleotides: TGTGCTAGTGGTCCCGGCATTGTGAACACCATATATTTT. This translates into CASGPGIVNTIYF.

This chain connects TRBV7-2 to TRBJ2-4; D is possibly TRBD1 (6 bases). This CDR3 has 12 amino acids. V lost 5 bases to trimming and J lost 11 bases, with 13 bases between them. Per germline, CDR1 SGHTA and CDR2 FQGNSA. This chain's CDR3 is CASSPRGGVQYF. The CDR3 bases are TGTGCCAGCAGCCCCAGGGGTGGTGTTCAGTACTTC.

The rearrangement joins TRBV30 to TRBJ1-1; D is unclear. Germline values: CDR1 GTSNPN, CDR2 SVGIG (reference sequence). The V end was cut by 4 bases, the J end by 4 bases, with 16 bases between. This CDR3 comprises 14 residues. The CDR3 loop is CAWTAGGWGTEAFF. As DNA, the CDR3 is TGTGCCTGGACCGCCGGCGGTTGGGGCACTGAAGCTTTCTTT.

The chain has TRBV6-5 and TRBJ2-3; D might be TRBD2 (6 bases). The ends were cut back, 0 bases at V and 3 bases at J, with 13 bases in the middle. Per germline, CDR1 MNHEY and CDR2 SVGAGI. This CDR3 is 16 amino acids long. The CDR3 sequence: CASSYSRGLGTDTQYF. In DNA, the CDR3 is TGTGCCAGCAGTTACTCGCGGGGTTTGGGGACAGATACGCAGTATTTT.

The CDR3 nucleotides read TGTGCCAGCAGCTTAAAGTTATCTAGCGGGGGTTACAATGAGCAGTTCTTC. It specifies CASSLKLSSGGYNEQFF. The J gene is TRBJ2-1, the V gene TRBV11-2; 10 bases map to TRBD2. J gave up 4 bases and V 2 bases, and 8 bases lay outside the gene matches. The CDR3 contains 17 residues. Germline V gene lookup returns CDR1 SGHAT and CDR2 FQNNGV.

The genes are TRBV6-2 or TRBV6-3 and TRBJ2-3, with 9 bases that match TRBD1. This CDR3 has 14 amino acids. The germline gives CDR1 MNHEY, CDR2 SVGEGT. J lost 5 bases, V lost 5 bases, and 5 bases had no gene match. CDR3 sequence (DNA): TGTGCCAGCAGTCTGGGGACAGGGAGAGATACGCAGTATTTT. It is translated as CASSLGTGRDTQYF.

The chain recombines TRBV7-8 with TRBJ1-2, with D unresolved. The CDR3 has 15 amino acids. CDR1 SGHVS and CDR2 FQNEAQ come from the germline V gene. The ends were cut back, 0 bases at V and 4 bases at J, with 12 bases in the middle. CDR3 in amino acids: CASSLAGNSLYGYTF. In DNA, the CDR3 is TGTGCCAGCAGCTTAGCTGGCAACTCACTCTATGGCTACACCTTC.

The genes are TRBV7-9 and TRBJ2-7, with D maybe TRBD2 (5 bases). The V end lost 5 bases, the J end lost 3 bases, and 14 bases lay between the germline ends. The CDR3 extends over 14 amino acids. In germline, CDR1 is SEHNR, CDR2 FQNEAQ (reference sequence). CDR3 protein: CASSPGSTGYEQYF. The CDR3 nucleotides are TGTGCCAGCAGCCCGGGATCTACTGGCTACGAGCAGTACTTC. Together with reference TRBV7-9 and TRBJ2-7, the CDR3 gives the full variable domain: DTGVSQNPRHKITKRGQNVTFRCDPISEHNRLYWYRQTLGQGPEFLTYFQNEAQLEKSRLLSDRFSAERPKGSFSTLEIQRTEQGDSAMYLCASSPGSTGYEQYFGPGTRLTVT.

The chain couples TRBV5-1 to TRBJ1-1; no reliable D call. CDR1 and CDR2 (germline): SGHRS, YFSETQ. The CDR3 totals 14 residues. V shed 2 bases and J shed 0 bases, with 8 bases lying between them. The chain's CDR3 is CASSLSGVNTEAFF. CDR3 bases: TGCGCCAGCAGCTTATCTGGGGTGAACACTGAAGCTTTCTTT.

The rearrangement links TRBV12-5 to TRBJ1-1; D gene ambiguous. Trimming removed 1 base at V and 0 bases at J, with 21 bases between. Germline assignment: CDR1 LGHNT and CDR2 FRNRAP. CDR3 size: 19 residues. CDR3 bases: TGTGCTAGTGGTTTGGCTCTCCGGGCCAGCGGAGGGATGAACACTGAAGCTTTCTTT. It codes for CASGLALRASGGMNTEAFF. Together with reference TRBV12-5 and TRBJ1-1, the CDR3 gives the full variable domain: DARVTQTPRHKVTEMGQEVTMRCQPILGHNTVFWYRQTMMQGLELLAYFRNRAPLDDSGMPKDRFSAEMPDATLATLKIQPSEPRDSAVYFCASGLALRASGGMNTEAFFGQGTRLTVV.

The chain employs TRBV10-3 and TRBJ1-1; 8 bases are shared with TRBD1. CDR1 ENHRY and CDR2 SYGVKD come from the germline V gene. The trim removed 0 bases at V and 3 bases at J, leaving 3 bases unmatched. This CDR3 contains 15 residues. This chain's CDR3 is CAISESDREDTEAFF. CDR3 nucleotides: TGTGCCATCAGTGAGTCGGACAGGGAGGACACTGAAGCTTTCTTT.

The V gene is TRBV7-8, the J gene TRBJ2-5; no clear D. Germline assignment: CDR1 SGHVS and CDR2 FQNEAQ. Trimming cost V 3 bases and J 5 bases, with 10 bases left between them. The CDR3 extends over 13 amino acids. CDR3 loop: CASSFRLPETQYF. CDR3 DNA sequence: TGTGCCAGCAGCTTCAGGCTGCCGGAGACCCAGTACTTC.

This clone was observed a single time. The chain combines TRBV5-8 with TRBJ1-4; 8 bases align to TRBD1. The V and J ends lost 2 bases and 16 bases, in that order; junction bases with no gene match: 7. The germline CDR1 and CDR2 sequences are SGHTS and YDEGEE. There are 12 residues in the CDR3. CDR3 residues: CASSLRQGRWFF. In nucleotides, the CDR3 is TGTGCCAGCAGCTTACGACAGGGGCGGTGGTTTTTT.

The CDR3 nucleotides read TGTGCCAGCAGTTTCCAACAGGGTAGCAATCAGCCCCAGCATTTT. Its translation: CASSFQQGSNQPQHF. This rearrangement joins TRBV6-5 to TRBJ1-5; tentatively, D is TRBD1 (6 bases). V dropped 4 bases and J dropped 0 bases, with 10 bases sitting between them. CDR1 and CDR2 (germline): MNHEY, SVGAGI. CDR3 length: 15 amino acids.

This clone was counted a few times. The gene calls are TRBV5-1 and TRBJ2-2; possibly TRBD1 for D (6 bases). The CDR3 runs 13 residues. V gave up 7 bases and J gave up 5 bases, with 12 bases separating them. Germline CDR1 reads SGHRS; CDR2 reads YFSETQ. CDR3 loop: CASEGVGTGELFF. The CDR3 coding sequence is TGCGCCAGCGAGGGGGTAGGGACCGGGGAGCTGTTTTTT.

This chain joins TRBV3-1 (or the pseudogene TRBV3-2) and TRBJ1-2; no clear D gene. Germline CDR1 reads LGHDT; CDR2 reads YNNKEL (reference sequence). V shed 0 bases and J shed 4 bases, with 12 bases lying between them. CDR3 length equals 15 residues. CDR3 coding DNA: TGTGCCAGCAGCCAAGACGGCCGGAGAAGCTATGGCTACACCTTC. It codes for CASSQDGRRSYGYTF.

The chain carries TRBV2 and TRBJ1-2; possibly TRBD1 for D (6 bases). CDR3 size: 14 residues. V lost 6 bases and J lost 6, with 17 bases in between. Germline V gene sequence: CDR1 SNHLY, CDR2 FYNNEI. CDR3 region: CASSFSLQGDGYTF. The CDR3 DNA reads TGTGCCAGCAGCTTCAGCTTACAGGGAGATGGCTACACCTTC.